Below, 7 T cell receptor beta chains from the same sample are listed, as sequenced in a study of blood T cell repertoires in COVID-19 (TCRdb year 2020). The library was generated by the immunoSEQ multiplex PCR assay. TCRdb stores this immuneACCESS table with in-frame sequences only. Part of the clones is absent; in the studies checked, under half of the shortfall reflects unresolved V genes, and no reason is known for the rest. The table for this sample lists about 40,000 clones; 79% of them were counted only once. Roughly 30% of the sample goes to the ten largest clones. Sequenced: peripheral blood. These receptors originate from a woman older than 75 with acute or convalescent COVID-19.

In nucleotides, the CDR3 is TGCGCCAGCAGTGATATGTTAAGAGCTTCCTACGAGCAGTACTTC. This gives the protein CASSDMLRASYEQYF. The chain uses TRBV10-2 and TRBJ2-7; D unresolved. CDR3 length: 15 residues. Germline CDR1 reads WSHSY; CDR2 reads SAAADI. The V end lost 3 bases, the J end lost 1 base, and 13 bases lay between the germline ends.

J is TRBJ1-1 and V is TRBV6-5; 9 positions agree with TRBD1. CDR3 length equals 15 residues. V lost 4 bases to trimming and J lost 1 base; unmatched junction nucleotides: 4. The V gene's germline CDR1 is MNHEY and CDR2 SVGAGI. CDR3 loop: CASSSRTGENTEAFF. The CDR3 region has the DNA TGTGCCAGCAGTTCACGGACAGGGGAGAACACTGAAGCTTTCTTT.

The chain carries TRBV19 and TRBJ1-3; no clear D gene. Trimming removed 1 base at V and 0 bases at J, with 7 bases between. From germline, CDR1 is LNHDA and CDR2 SQIVND (reference sequence). This CDR3 has 15 residues. CDR3 coding DNA: TGTGCCAGTAGTATAGGTTTCCTCTCTGGAAACACCATATATTTT. Translated: CASSIGFLSGNTIYF. Full variable domain (remainder filled in from reference TRBV19 and TRBJ1-3): DGGITQSPKYLFRKEGQNVTLSCEQNLNHDAMYWYRQDPGQGLRLIYYSQIVNDFQKGDIAEGYSVSREKKESFPLTVTSAQKNPTAFYLCASSIGFLSGNTIYFGEGSWLTVV.

This clone has a handful of counts. The rearrangement joins TRBV5-1 to TRBJ2-1, with TRBD2 identical over 10 bases. Germline V CDR1 and CDR2: SGHRS, YFSETQ. This CDR3 has 18 amino acids. Trimming took 2 bases from V and 8 from J; bases not matched to a gene: 16. Here the CDR3 reads CASSFSQGLTTSGHEQFF. Written as DNA, the CDR3 is TGCGCCAGCAGCTTTTCACAGGGATTAACGACTAGCGGGCATGAGCAGTTCTTC.

This chain links TRBV6-2 or TRBV6-3 with TRBJ1-2, with 7 positions matching TRBD1. Germline trimming cut 4 bases from V and 3 bases from J; bases unmatched to any gene: 5. This CDR3 has 14 amino acids. Germline assignment: CDR1 MNHEY and CDR2 SVGEGT. For the CDR3, the DNA is TGTGCCAGCAGTTCAGGGACAGCCTACTATGGCTACACCTTC. Its protein is CASSSGTAYYGYTF.

V usage is TRBV5-8 and J usage is TRBJ1-2; 9 bases align to TRBD1. Germline assignment: CDR1 SGHTS and CDR2 YDEGEE. There are 17 residues in the CDR3. The V segment lost 2 bases and the J segment 2 bases; nucleotides outside the gene matches: 10. The CDR3 spells CASSFNRGTGRNYGYTF. CDR3 DNA sequence: TGTGCCAGCAGCTTTAACCGCGGGACAGGGAGGAACTATGGCTACACCTTC.

The rearrangement links TRBV9 to TRBJ2-5; 9 positions match TRBD1. The CDR3 is 15 residues long. V gave up 1 base and J gave up 3 bases; unmatched junction bases: 4. Germline lookup yields CDR1 SGDLS and CDR2 YYNGEE. The CDR3 DNA sequence: TGTGCCAGCAGCGTAAGGAGGACAGGGGAAGAGACCCAGTACTTC. Translated: CASSVRRTGEETQYF.